This T cell receptor beta chain was identified in a study of blood T cell repertoires in COVID-19 (TCRdb year 2020). Turning to the overall study: Collaborator samples came from the United States, Italy and Spain and covered acute and convalescent phases of COVID-19. The prospective study material was composed of cDNA or gDNA derived from T cells, B-cell-depleted T cells, or PBMCs. Sample metadata almost always included a de-identified subject ID, COVID-19 status, age in years and sex. The samples were drawn from two sources: the first 160 participants of the ongoing ImmuneRACE study, and 950 to 1,500 subjects contributed by 6 global collaborators. Where HLA class I and class II types were available, the types were taken from metadata supplied by the sample provider, not from assay-based typing. A freely available public database, intended as a resource for researchers studying the immune response to SARS-CoV-2, is where the repertoires were released. Deeply sampled blood TCRbeta repertoires from subjects exposed to, actively infected with, or recovered from COVID-19 were included in the dataset. Findings and caveats that apply to the study as a whole: How much clinical and demographic metadata was included differed by source and by participant, and the metadata was provided uncurated.

CDR3 length: 13 amino acids, cysteine to phenylalanine. Only the CDR3 region is kept as DNA, spanning 39 bases read in frame from base 1. The germline V and J ends show losses of 5 bases and 9 bases respectively, and no gene match explains 10 bases of the junction. The germline V gene supplies CDR1 SGHDT and CDR2 YYEEEE. The immunoSEQ Assay, a bias-controlled multiplex PCR, was used to amplify TCRbeta CDR3 regions from genomic DNA. The authors' analysis ran thus. Nucleated cell counts per sample were estimated from amplification of reference gene primers within the assay. Sequence reads were collapsed and filtered to measure the absolute abundance of every unique TCRbeta CDR3 rearrangement. For each sample, productive Simpson clonality was calculated as the square root of Simpson's diversity index over productive rearrangements. TCRdb stores this immuneACCESS table with in-frame sequences only. Part of the clones is absent; in the studies checked, under half of the shortfall reflects unresolved V genes, and no reason is known for the rest. Clone size and the V and J calls come from that table; the DNA yielded D and trimming. The sample has 300,000 to 350,000 clones on record, 90% of them singletons. The top ten constitute approximately 2.9% of the sample.

A word on this clone: Its antigen target is currently unknown. No quality values exist for individual bases; no much larger clone is one base distant.

At one collaborating source in Seattle, patients were enrolled during active infection and were followed longitudinally through the course of disease. Whole blood was collected in K2EDTA tubes by collaborating institutions according to the institutions' own protocols. For TCRbeta analysis, collaborator samples were shipped as frozen whole blood, as isolated PBMCs, or as DNA extracted from either sample type. This receptor was taken from a woman aged 25 to 39 with COVID-19, enrolled during active disease. The sample consisted of peripheral blood. The chain is assembled from TRBV5-6 and TRBJ1-2; the central 7 bases match TRBD1. In nucleotide form, the sequence is TGTGCCAGCAGTCGAGCCTCAGGGGGGAGCTACACCTTC. It translates as CASSRASGGSYTF.